This T cell receptor beta chain was sequenced in a study of technical replicates of blood from a few donors. Trimming removed 0 bases at V and 1 base at J, with 9 bases between. Germline CDR1 and CDR2: SEHNR and FQNEAQ (reference sequence). The CDR3 contains 15 residues. Assay used: immunoSEQ multiplex PCR; TCRdb lists only in-frame clones, some missing. The sample has 90,000 to 100,000 clones, 90% to 97% seen once. What was sequenced was T cells isolated from PBMCs. This receptor was taken from a human donor in good health. V usage is TRBV7-9 and J usage is TRBJ1-1, with unresolved D. CDR3 in amino acids: CASSLARQANTEAFF. Written as DNA, the CDR3 is TGTGCCAGCAGCTTAGCACGCCAGGCGAACACTGAAGCTTTCTTT.